This T cell receptor beta chain was profiled in a study of T cell repertoires in cytomegalovirus infection. From the reads, TCRdb called clonotypes with MiXCR, one entry per CDR3 protein. The sample holds over 150,000 distinct CDR3 sequences, around 15% seen once. Per the germline V gene, CDR1 is SQVTM and CDR2 is ANQGSEA. V lost 6 bases and J lost 1; bases outside the gene matches: 3. The CDR3 is 13 residues long. The gene calls are TRBV29-1 and TRBJ1-1, with 9 bases identical to TRBD1. This receptor was identified in a human donor in good health (CMV status not recorded). Some clones in this sample may be carry-over from other donors' samples. The specimen sequenced was PBMCs. This CDR3 reads CSVRDRANTEAFF. CDR3 nucleotide sequence: TGCAGCGTCCGGGACAGGGCGAACACTGAAGCTTTCTTT.